This TCR beta chain was captured in a study of cytomegalovirus exposure and HLA in healthy donors. On the study more broadly: An early data release held 75 million to 100 million unique TCRs from HLA-typed donors.

Trimming stripped 2 bases from V and 5 bases from J, with 13 bases between. The length of the CDR3 is 13 residues. Germline V lookup: CDR1 SQVTM, CDR2 ANQGSEA. The PCR was carried out with 60 Vbeta primers and 13 Jbeta primers. Libraries were prepared by immunoSEQ multiplex PCR; TCRdb keeps only in-frame clonotypes and omits some of them. This sample has over 120,000 clones, with 8.5% to 10% found just once. Study-level findings and limits: Presence/absence analysis assumed near-uniform sequencing depth across donors. An analysis that came later showed most CMV-associated TCR beta chains appearing HLA-restricted.

When sampled, the donors appeared nominally healthy, though they likely had unrecorded immune exposures. This clone occurred many times. Its matching antigen is unknown. Other DNA sequences in this specimen translate into the identical CDR3. The TCR sequence derives from a man aged 50-60 years in good health and CMV-seronegative. Sample: PBMCs. The J gene is TRBJ2-7, the V gene TRBV29-1; tentative D call: TRBD2 (5 bases). CDR3 loop: CSVESPAGNEQYF. The CDR3 DNA reads TGCAGCGTTGAATCACCCGCGGGTAACGAGCAGTACTTC.